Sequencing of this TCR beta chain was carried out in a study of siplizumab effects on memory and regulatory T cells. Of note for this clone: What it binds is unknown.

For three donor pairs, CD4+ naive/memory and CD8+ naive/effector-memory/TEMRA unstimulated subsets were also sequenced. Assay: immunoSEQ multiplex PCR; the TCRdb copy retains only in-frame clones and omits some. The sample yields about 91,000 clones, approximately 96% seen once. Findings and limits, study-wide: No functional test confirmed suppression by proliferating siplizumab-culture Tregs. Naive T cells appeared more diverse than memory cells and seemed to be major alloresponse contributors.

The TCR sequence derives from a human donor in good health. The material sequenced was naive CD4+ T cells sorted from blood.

Here the CDR3 reads CASSQDDRSRGSGGQYF. The CDR3 region has the DNA TGCGCCAGCAGCCAAGACGATCGTTCCAGGGGGTCTGGCGGGCAGTACTTC. The V and J genes are TRBV4-1 and TRBJ2-7, with TRBD1 matching over 7 bases. Unmatched junction bases numbered 17, after V lost 0 bases and J lost 9 bases. This CDR3 contains 17 residues. From germline, CDR1 is MGHRA and CDR2 YSYEKL.